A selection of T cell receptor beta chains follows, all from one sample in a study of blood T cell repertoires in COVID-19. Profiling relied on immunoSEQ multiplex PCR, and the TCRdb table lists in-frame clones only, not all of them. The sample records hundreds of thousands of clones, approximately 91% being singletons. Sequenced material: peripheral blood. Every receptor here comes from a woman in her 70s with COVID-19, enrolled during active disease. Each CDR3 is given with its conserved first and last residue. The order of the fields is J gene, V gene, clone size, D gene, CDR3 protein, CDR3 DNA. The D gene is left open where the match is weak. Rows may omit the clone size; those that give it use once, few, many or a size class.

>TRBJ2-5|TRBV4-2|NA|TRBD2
CASSQDRRGRGETQYF
TGTGCCAGCAGCCAAGATCGGCGGGGGAGGGGAGAGACCCAGTACTTC
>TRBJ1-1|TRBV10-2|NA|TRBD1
CASSSQGDTEAFF
TGCGCCAGCAGTTCCCAGGGGGACACTGAAGCTTTCTTT
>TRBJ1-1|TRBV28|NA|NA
CASVSGQPNTEAFF
TGTGCCAGCGTCAGTGGACAGCCGAACACTGAAGCTTTCTTT
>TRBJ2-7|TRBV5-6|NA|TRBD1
CASSLDRGSSYEQYF
TGTGCCAGCAGCTTGGACAGGGGCAGCTCCTACGAGCAGTACTTC
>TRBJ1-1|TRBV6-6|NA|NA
CATNTNTEAFF
TGTGCCACCAACACCAACACTGAAGCTTTCTTT
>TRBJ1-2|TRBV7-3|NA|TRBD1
CASSEKQGGGYTF
TGTGCCAGCAGCGAAAAACAGGGGGGAGGCTACACCTTC
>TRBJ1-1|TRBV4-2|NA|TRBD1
CASSRAGTGSTEAFF
TGTGCCAGCAGCCGGGCCGGGACAGGGAGCACTGAAGCTTTCTTT
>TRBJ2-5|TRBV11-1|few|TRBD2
CASSSARGGLQETQYF
TGTGCCAGCAGCTCGGCCCGGGGGGGGCTCCAAGAGACCCAGTACTTC
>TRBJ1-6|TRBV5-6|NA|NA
CASSPSTTGTASPLHF
TGTGCCAGCAGCCCCTCTACCACAGGGACGGCTTCACCCCTCCACTTT
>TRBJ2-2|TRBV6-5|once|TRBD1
CASSYKGQGLTGELFF
TGTGCCAGCAGTTACAAGGGACAGGGACTCACCGGGGAGCTGTTTTTT
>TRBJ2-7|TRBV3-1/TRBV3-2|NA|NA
CASSQELPREQYF
TGTGCCAGCAGCCAAGAACTACCCCGCGAGCAGTACTTC
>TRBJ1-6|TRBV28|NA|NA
CASGQGSNSPLHF
TGTGCCAGCGGTCAGGGAAGTAATTCACCCCTCCACTTT
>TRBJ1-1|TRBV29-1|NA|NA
CSVEGGGGTEAFF
TGCAGCGTTGAGGGAGGGGGAGGGACTGAAGCTTTCTTT
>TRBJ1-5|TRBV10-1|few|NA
CASTGEYGNQPQHF
TGCGCCAGCACCGGAGAGTATGGCAATCAGCCCCAGCATTTT
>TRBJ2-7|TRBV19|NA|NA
CASSIRPRTEGFDYEQYF
TGTGCCAGTAGTATCCGCCCCCGGACAGAAGGTTTCGACTACGAGCAGTACTTC
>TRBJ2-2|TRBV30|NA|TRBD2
CAGLVGGGVRPGELFF
TGTGCCGGATTGGTCGGGGGGGGAGTAAGGCCCGGGGAGCTGTTTTTT
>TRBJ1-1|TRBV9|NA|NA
CASSVQLNTEAFF
TGTGCCAGCAGCGTTCAATTGAACACTGAAGCTTTCTTT
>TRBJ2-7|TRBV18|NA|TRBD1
CASSRAGQGVREQYF
TGTGCCAGCTCACGAGCCGGACAGGGAGTACGCGAGCAGTACTTC
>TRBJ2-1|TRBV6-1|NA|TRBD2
CASSEGPSGGKEQFF
TGTGCCAGCAGTGAAGGGCCTAGCGGGGGCAAGGAGCAGTTCTTC
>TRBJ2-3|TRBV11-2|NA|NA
CASSQTGWGLITDTQYF
TGTGCCAGCAGCCAGACAGGTTGGGGACTAATCACAGATACGCAGTATTTT
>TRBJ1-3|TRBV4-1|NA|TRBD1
CASSQDPLTGGVGFSGNTIYF
TGCGCCAGCAGCCAAGATCCGTTGACAGGGGGCGTGGGATTCTCTGGAAACACCATATATTTT
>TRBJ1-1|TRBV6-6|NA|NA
CASSFGPGGTEAFF
TGTGCCAGCAGTTTCGGTCCGGGTGGAACTGAAGCTTTCTTT
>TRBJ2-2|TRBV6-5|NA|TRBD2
CASSSGGPGTGELFF
TGTGCCAGCAGTTCGGGGGGGCCGGGCACCGGGGAGCTGTTTTTT